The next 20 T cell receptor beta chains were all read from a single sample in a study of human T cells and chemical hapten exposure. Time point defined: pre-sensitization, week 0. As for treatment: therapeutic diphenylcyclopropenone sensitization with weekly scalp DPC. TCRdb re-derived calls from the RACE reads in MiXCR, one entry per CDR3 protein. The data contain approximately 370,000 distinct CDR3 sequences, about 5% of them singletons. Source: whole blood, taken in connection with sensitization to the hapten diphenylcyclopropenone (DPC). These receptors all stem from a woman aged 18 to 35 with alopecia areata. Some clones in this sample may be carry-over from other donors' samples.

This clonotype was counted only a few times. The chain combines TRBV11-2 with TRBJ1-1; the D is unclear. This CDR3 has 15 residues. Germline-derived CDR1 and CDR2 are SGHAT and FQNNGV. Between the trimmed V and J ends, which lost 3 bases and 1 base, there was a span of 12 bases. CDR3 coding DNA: TGTGCCAGCAGCTTTTCCGCGACACAGAACACTGAAGCTTTCTTT. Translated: CASSFSATQNTEAFF.

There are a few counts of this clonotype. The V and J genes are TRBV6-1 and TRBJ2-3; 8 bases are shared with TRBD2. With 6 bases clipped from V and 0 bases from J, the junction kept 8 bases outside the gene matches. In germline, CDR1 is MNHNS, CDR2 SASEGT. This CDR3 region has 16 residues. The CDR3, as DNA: TGTGCCAGCAGCAACTCAGCGGGGGAGAGCACAGATACGCAGTATTTT. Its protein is CASSNSAGESTDTQYF.

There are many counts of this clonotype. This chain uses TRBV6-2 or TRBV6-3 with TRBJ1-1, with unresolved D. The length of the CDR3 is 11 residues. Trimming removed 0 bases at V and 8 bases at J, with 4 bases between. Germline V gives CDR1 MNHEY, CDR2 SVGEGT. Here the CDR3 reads CASSYSSEAFF. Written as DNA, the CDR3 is TGTGCCAGCAGTTACTCGTCAGAAGCTTTCTTT.

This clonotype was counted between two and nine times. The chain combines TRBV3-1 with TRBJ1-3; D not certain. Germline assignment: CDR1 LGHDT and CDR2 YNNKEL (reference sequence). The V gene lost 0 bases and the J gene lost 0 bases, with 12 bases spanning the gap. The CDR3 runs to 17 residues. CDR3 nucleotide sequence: TGTGCCAGCAGCCAAGATACGACGGCGTCCTCTGGAAACACCATATATTTT. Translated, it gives CASSQDTTASSGNTIYF.

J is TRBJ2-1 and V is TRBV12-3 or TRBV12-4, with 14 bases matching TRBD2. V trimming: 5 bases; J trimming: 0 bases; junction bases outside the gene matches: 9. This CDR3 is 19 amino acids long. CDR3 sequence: CASSPGTSGGDSSYNEQFF. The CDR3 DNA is TGTGCCAGCAGTCCGGGGACTAGCGGGGGAGATAGCTCCTACAATGAGCAGTTCTTC.

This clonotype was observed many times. The CDR3 DNA reads TGCGCCAGCAGCCAAGGGTCGGGACAGGGGGGCGGGGAGCTGTTTTTT. Protein product: CASSQGSGQGGGELFF. This chain links TRBV4-3 with TRBJ2-2; TRBD1 matches at 11 bases. CDR1 LGHNA and CDR2 YSLEER come from the germline V gene. This CDR3 is built from 16 residues. Trimming cost V 1 base and J 7 bases; bases outside gene matches: 5.

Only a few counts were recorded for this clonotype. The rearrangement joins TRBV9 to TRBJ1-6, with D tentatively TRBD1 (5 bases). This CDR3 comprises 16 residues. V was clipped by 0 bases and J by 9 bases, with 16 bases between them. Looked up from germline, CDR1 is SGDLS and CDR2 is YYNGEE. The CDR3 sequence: CASSVGRGNLGSPLHF. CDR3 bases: TGTGCCAGCAGCGTAGGGCGGGGGAATTTGGGTTCACCCCTCCACTTT.

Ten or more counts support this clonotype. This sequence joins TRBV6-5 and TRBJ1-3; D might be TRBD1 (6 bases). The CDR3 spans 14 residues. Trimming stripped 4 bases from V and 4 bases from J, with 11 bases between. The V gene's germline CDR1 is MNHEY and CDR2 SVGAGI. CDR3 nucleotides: TGTGCCAGCAGTTTCTCTACAGGGGGAAACACCATATATTTT. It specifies CASSFSTGGNTIYF.

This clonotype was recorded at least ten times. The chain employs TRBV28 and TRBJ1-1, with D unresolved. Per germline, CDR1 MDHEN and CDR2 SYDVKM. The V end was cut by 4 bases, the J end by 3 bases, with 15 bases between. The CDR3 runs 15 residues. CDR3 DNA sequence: TGTGCCAGCAGTTCTCCCGGGCTCTGGGACACTGAAGCTTTCTTT. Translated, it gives CASSSPGLWDTEAFF.

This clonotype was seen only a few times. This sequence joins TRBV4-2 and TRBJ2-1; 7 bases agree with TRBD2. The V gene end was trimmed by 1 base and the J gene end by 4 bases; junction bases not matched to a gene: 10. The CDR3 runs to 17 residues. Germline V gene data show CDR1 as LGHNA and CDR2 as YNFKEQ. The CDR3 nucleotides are TGTGCCAGCAGCCAAGCGATCGTATTAGCGGGTTACAATGAGCAGTTCTTC. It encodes CASSQAIVLAGYNEQFF.

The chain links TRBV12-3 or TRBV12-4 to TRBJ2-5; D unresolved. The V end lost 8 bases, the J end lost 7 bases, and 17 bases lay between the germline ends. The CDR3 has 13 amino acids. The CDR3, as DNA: TGTGCCAGCTCCCTGCCCCAGGTGGTGACCCAGTACTTC. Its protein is CASSLPQVVTQYF.

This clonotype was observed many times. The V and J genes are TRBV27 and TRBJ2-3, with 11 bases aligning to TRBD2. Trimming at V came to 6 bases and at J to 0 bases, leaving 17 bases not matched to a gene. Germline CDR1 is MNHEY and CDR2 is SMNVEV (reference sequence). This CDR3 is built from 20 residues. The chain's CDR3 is CASSPTGLGSGGESTDTQYF. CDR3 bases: TGTGCCAGCAGCCCCACCGGCCTAGGTAGCGGGGGGGAGAGCACAGATACGCAGTATTTT.

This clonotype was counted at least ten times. The CDR3 reads CASSLGSRGGEKLFF. The CDR3 DNA reads TGTGCCAGCAGCTTAGGGTCGCGAGGGGGTGAAAAACTGTTTTTT. The gene calls are TRBV7-9 and TRBJ1-4; perhaps TRBD1 as D (6 bases). The CDR3 is 15 amino acids. Trimming left V 1 base short and J 7 bases short, with 13 bases between. The germline V gene has CDR1 SEHNR and CDR2 FQNEAQ (reference sequence).

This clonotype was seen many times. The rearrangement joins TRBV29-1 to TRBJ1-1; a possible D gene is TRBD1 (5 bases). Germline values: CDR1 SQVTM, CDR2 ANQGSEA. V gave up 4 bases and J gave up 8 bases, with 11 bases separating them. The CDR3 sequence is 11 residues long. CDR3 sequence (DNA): TGCAGCGTTGCCAGGGACGGGGAAGCTTTCTTT. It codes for CSVARDGEAFF.

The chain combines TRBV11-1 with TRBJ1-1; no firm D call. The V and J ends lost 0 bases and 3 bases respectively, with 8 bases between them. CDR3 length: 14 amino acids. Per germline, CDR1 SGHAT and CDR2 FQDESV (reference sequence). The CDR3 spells CASSLASLDTEAFF. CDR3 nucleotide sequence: TGTGCCAGCAGCTTAGCTAGTCTGGACACTGAAGCTTTCTTT.

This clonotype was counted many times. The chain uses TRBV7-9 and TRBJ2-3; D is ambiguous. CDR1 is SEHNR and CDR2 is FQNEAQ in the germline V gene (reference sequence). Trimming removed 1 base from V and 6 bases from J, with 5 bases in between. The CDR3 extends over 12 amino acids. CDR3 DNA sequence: TGTGCCAGCAGCTTAGATAGGGATACGCAGTATTTT. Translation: CASSLDRDTQYF.

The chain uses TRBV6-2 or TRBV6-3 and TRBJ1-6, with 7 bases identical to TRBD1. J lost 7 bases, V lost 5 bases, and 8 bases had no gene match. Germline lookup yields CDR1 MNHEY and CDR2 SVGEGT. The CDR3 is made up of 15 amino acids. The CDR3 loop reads CASSRGTALNSPLHF. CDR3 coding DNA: TGTGCCAGCAGTAGGGGGACAGCGCTGAATTCACCCCTCCACTTT.

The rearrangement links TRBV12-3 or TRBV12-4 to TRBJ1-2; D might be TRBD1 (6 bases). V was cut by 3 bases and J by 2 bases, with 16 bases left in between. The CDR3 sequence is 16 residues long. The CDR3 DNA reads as TGTGCCAGCAGTTTCGGGACCGGACAGCCCAACTATGGCTACACCTTC. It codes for CASSFGTGQPNYGYTF.

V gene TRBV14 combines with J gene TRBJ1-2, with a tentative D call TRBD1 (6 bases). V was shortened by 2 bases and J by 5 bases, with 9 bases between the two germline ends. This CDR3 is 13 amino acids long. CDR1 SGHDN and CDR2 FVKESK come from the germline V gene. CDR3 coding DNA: TGTGCCAGCAGCCAAATAAGGGGGTATGGCTACACCTTC. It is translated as CASSQIRGYGYTF.

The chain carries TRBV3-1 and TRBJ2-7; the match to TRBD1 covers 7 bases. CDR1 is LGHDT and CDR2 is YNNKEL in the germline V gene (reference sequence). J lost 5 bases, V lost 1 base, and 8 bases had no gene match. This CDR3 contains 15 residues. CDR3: CASSQAPGQNHEQYF. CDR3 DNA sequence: TGTGCCAGCAGCCAAGCTCCGGGACAGAACCACGAGCAGTACTTC.